Below are 16 T cell receptor beta chains sequenced from a single sample in a study of blood T cell repertoires in COVID-19 (dated by TCRdb to 2020 to 2022). Receptor libraries were prepared by the immunoSEQ multiplex PCR assay. Entries here come from immuneACCESS through TCRdb and include only in-frame sequences with V and J called. Some clones fail to appear in such tables; in the studies checked, an unresolved V gene covers under half of the shortfall, and the cause of the remainder is unknown. The sample contains 210,000 or so clones, roughly nine tenths of them found a single time. In total, the top ten clones hold 1.5% to 2% of the sample. The specimen sequenced was peripheral blood. These receptors were obtained from a man aged 35 to 55 with active or convalescent COVID-19.

Here the CDR3 reads CASSIERGRVQPQHF. CDR3 nucleotides: TGTGCCAGTAGTATAGAAAGGGGCAGGGTACAGCCCCAGCATTTT. This sequence joins TRBV19 and TRBJ1-5; tentative D call: TRBD1 (5 bases). The CDR3 is 15 residues long. Germline V lookup: CDR1 LNHDA, CDR2 SQIVND (reference sequence). Between the trimmed V and J ends, which lost 0 bases and 7 bases, there was a span of 13 bases.

V gene TRBV4-2 combines with J gene TRBJ2-7, with D uncertain. The CDR3 consists of 14 residues. Trimming cost V 1 base and J 7 bases, with 14 bases left between them. Germline CDR1 is LGHNA and CDR2 is YNFKEQ. DNA of the CDR3: TGTGCCAGCAGCCAAGTACCCGACACCTGGGAGCAGTACTTC. This codes for CASSQVPDTWEQYF.

This chain joins TRBV5-1 and TRBJ1-2; 9 nucleotides align to TRBD1. The CDR3 is 15 residues long. V dropped 4 bases and J dropped 1; count of bases not matched to a gene: 5. Germline values: CDR1 SGHRS, CDR2 YFSETQ. Written as DNA, the CDR3 is TGCGCCAGCAGCCGAGGGACAGGGCGTAACTATGGCTACACCTTC. Amino acids: CASSRGTGRNYGYTF.

The rearrangement joins TRBV28 to TRBJ1-2; D is perhaps TRBD1 (6 bases). Germline V lookup: CDR1 MDHEN, CDR2 SYDVKM. This CDR3 has 15 amino acids. Trimming removed 3 bases from V and 8 bases from J, with 19 bases in between. CDR3 sequence: CASSLVPDRKRGYTF. The DNA for the CDR3 is TGTGCCAGCAGTTTGGTCCCGGACAGAAAAAGAGGCTACACCTTC.

This clone was observed a handful of times. The chain employs TRBV5-1 and TRBJ2-7; D possibly corresponds to TRBD2 (5 bases). Germline V gene lookup returns CDR1 SGHRS and CDR2 YFSETQ. The CDR3 has 14 amino acids. V dropped 7 bases and J dropped 2 bases, with 16 bases sitting between them. The CDR3 protein is CASREMEATYEQYF. CDR3 coding DNA: TGCGCCAGCCGTGAAATGGAGGCCACCTACGAGCAGTACTTC.

This sequence joins TRBV27 and TRBJ2-7; 9 positions match TRBD2. The CDR3 is 14 amino acids. Trimming removed 3 bases from V and 1 base from J; junction bases left unmatched: 1. Germline CDR1 and CDR2: MNHEY and SMNVEV (reference sequence). The CDR3 DNA reads as TGTGCCAGCAGTTTCACTAGCGGGTCCTACGAGCAGTACTTC. Translating it yields CASSFTSGSYEQYF.

The chain employs TRBV19 and TRBJ2-5, with 9 bases that match TRBD1. V shed 6 bases and J 4 bases; nucleotides not matched to a gene: 9. Germline-derived CDR1 and CDR2 are LNHDA and SQIVND (reference sequence). CDR3 length equals 15 residues. The CDR3 region has the DNA TGTGCCAGTAGCAGGGGACAGGGAGATCGAGAGACCCAGTACTTC. This sequence encodes CASSRGQGDRETQYF.

The chain is built from TRBV5-1 and TRBJ1-5, with D tentatively TRBD1 (6 bases). The germline V gene encodes CDR1 SGHRS and CDR2 YFSETQ. This CDR3 has 14 amino acids. V was shortened by 1 base and J by 5 bases, with 10 bases between the two germline ends. In nucleotides, the CDR3 is TGCGCCAGCAGCTTGACAGGGCAGGATCAGCCCCAGCATTTT. Its protein product is CASSLTGQDQPQHF.

This clone was detected only a few times. This sample includes further DNA sequences coding for the same CDR3. The gene calls are TRBV19 and TRBJ2-7; 8 nucleotides line up with TRBD2. CDR1 is LNHDA and CDR2 is SQIVND in the germline V gene (reference sequence). V shed 6 bases, J shed 2 bases, and the junction held 3 bases outside the gene matches. This CDR3 is 13 amino acids long. Here the CDR3 reads CASSPGGAYEQYF. CDR3 bases: TGTGCCAGTAGCCCCGGGGGGGCCTACGAGCAGTACTTC.

The sample holds one count of this clone. The J gene is TRBJ2-5, the V gene TRBV28, with 7 bases lining up with TRBD2. Germline CDR1 is MDHEN and CDR2 is SYDVKM. V shed 6 bases and J 1 base; nucleotides not matched to a gene: 8. The CDR3 consists of 15 residues. The CDR3: CASSLPLAAQETQYF. Written as DNA, the CDR3 is TGTGCCAGCAGCCTCCCCCTAGCGGCCCAAGAGACCCAGTACTTC.

The genes are TRBV6-4 and TRBJ2-7; 7 bases agree with TRBD2. Trimming took 4 bases from V and 1 from J; bases not matched to a gene: 7. Germline CDR1 is MRHNA and CDR2 is SNTAGT. There are 15 residues in the CDR3. The CDR3 bases are TGTGCCAGCAGTGTAATAGCGGGCGGGTCCTACGAGCAGTACTTC. This translates into CASSVIAGGSYEQYF.

This chain links TRBV7-9 with TRBJ1-4; a possible D gene is TRBD1 (5 bases). V shed 2 bases and J shed 3 bases, with 7 bases lying between them. Germline lookup yields CDR1 SEHNR and CDR2 FQNEAQ (reference sequence). The CDR3 runs 14 residues. The CDR3 reads CASSLMTANEKLFF. CDR3 DNA: TGTGCCAGCAGCTTAATGACAGCTAATGAAAAACTGTTTTTT.

The chain has TRBV5-1 and TRBJ1-1; TRBD1 is a possible D gene (5 bases). The CDR3 is 14 residues long. Trimming cost V 4 bases and J 3 bases, with 13 bases left between them. Per germline, CDR1 SGHRS and CDR2 YFSETQ. CDR3 in DNA: TGCGCCAGCAGCCCCGGGGGAGGGTACACTGAAGCTTTCTTT. It specifies CASSPGGGYTEAFF.

V and J are TRBV30 and TRBJ1-2, with D possibly matching TRBD1 (6 bases). This CDR3 is built from 14 residues. CDR1 and CDR2 (germline): GTSNPN, SVGIG (reference sequence). Trimming cost V 2 bases and J 8 bases, with 18 bases left between them. The CDR3 nucleotides are TGTGCCTGGAGTCCAGGGGTTTCAAGAGGAGGCTACACCTTC. Its protein is CAWSPGVSRGGYTF.

The sample holds a few counts of this clone. One end of the junction does not line up with germline, which may come from a read error. This chain links TRBV28 with TRBJ1-1, with TRBD1 matching 9 bases. This CDR3 is built from 11 residues. Germline V lookup: CDR1 MDHEN, CDR2 SYDVKM. CDR3 in amino acids: CASSPDRGWFF. CDR3 sequence (DNA): TGTGCCAGCAGCCCGGACAGGGGCTGGTTTTTT.

This chain connects TRBV4-1 to TRBJ2-3; 10 bases are a match to TRBD1. V trimming: 6 bases; J trimming: 6 bases; junction bases outside the gene matches: 9. The CDR3 has 15 amino acids. Germline V gives CDR1 MGHRA, CDR2 YSYEKL. Written as DNA, the CDR3 is TGCGCCAGCAGGAGACAGGGGGCGAGTGGGGATACGCAGTATTTT. Protein: CASRRQGASGDTQYF.